These T cell receptor beta chains were read from a single sample in a study of blood T cell repertoires in COVID-19. The protocol was immunoSEQ multiplex PCR, while the TCRdb copy is restricted to in-frame clones and leaves out a portion. There are some 100,000 clones in the sample; 80% to 90% occur only once, and 2% to 3% lies in the top ten. The sequencing sample was made of PBMCs or T cells enriched from blood (not recorded which). Source of these receptors: a woman in her forties or fifties who had recovered from COVID-19. Each CDR3 is given with its conserved first and last residue. A D gene is named only where the DNA matches it firmly. The size of a clone is reported for some rows only, either as once, few or many, or as a class for expanded clones.

v_call	d_call	j_call	clone_size	cdr3_nt	cdr3_aa
TRBV24-1	-	TRBJ1-3	-	TGTGCCACCAGTGACCCAGGGGATGCTGGAAACACCATATATTTT	CATSDPGDAGNTIYF
TRBV19	-	TRBJ1-1	-	TGTGCCAGTAGTATATTGGAGGGTGGATACACTGAAGCTTTCTTT	CASSILEGGYTEAFF
TRBV27	-	TRBJ2-3	-	TGTGCCAGCAGTCCAAGTTTGGGAGTGGGTACAGATACGCAGTATTTT	CASSPSLGVGTDTQYF
TRBV7-3	TRBD2	TRBJ2-3	-	TGTGCCAGCAGCTCGGCGGGGGGGACAGATACGCAGTATTTT	CASSSAGGTDTQYF
TRBV4-1	TRBD2	TRBJ2-7	-	TGCGCCAGCAGACTAGCGGGAGATCACGAGCAGTACTTC	CASRLAGDHEQYF
TRBV6-5	TRBD1	TRBJ1-6	-	TGTGCCAGCAGGCCAGGGGGAAGTTCACCCCTCCACTTT	CASRPGGSSPLHF
TRBV29-1	-	TRBJ1-4	-	TGCAGCGTTCGACTCGCCGGTGGAGAAAAACTGTTTTTT	CSVRLAGGEKLFF
TRBV28	-	TRBJ2-5	-	TGTGCCAGTGGCAGGGGTCAAGAGACCCAGTACTTC	CASGRGQETQYF
TRBV3-1/TRBV3-2	-	TRBJ2-1	-	TGTGCCAGCAGCCAAGATCTAAGGAGACAGTTCTTC	CASSQDLRRQFF
TRBV24-1	-	TRBJ1-4	once	TGTGCCACCAGTGACGAGACATATGAAAAACTGTTTTTT	CATSDETYEKLFF
TRBV22-1	-	TRBJ1-5	-	TGTCCTGGGAGCGCACGTCGGTCCGCGAGCAATCAGCCCCAGCATTTT	CPGSARRSASNQPQHF
TRBV6-1	-	TRBJ1-5	-	TGTGCCAGCAGTGAAGCATGGGGGGGCAGGGCGCGCGTTCAGCCCCAGCATTTT	CASSEAWGGRARVQPQHF
TRBV10-2	TRBD1	TRBJ1-3	-	TGCGCCAGCGGGGGACAGGGGGACATCTCTGGAAACACCATATATTTT	CASGGQGDISGNTIYF
TRBV6-1	-	TRBJ1-6	-	TGTGCCAGCAGTGACATAGGACAGTCCCTGTCACCCCTCCACTTT	CASSDIGQSLSPLHF
TRBV9	-	TRBJ2-7	-	TGTGCCAGCAGCGTAGGACAGGGGAGGGACGAGCAGTACTTC	CASSVGQGRDEQYF
TRBV2	-	TRBJ2-7	-	TGTGCCAGCAGGCCTGAAACCCGCGGAGCATACGAGCAGTACTTC	CASRPETRGAYEQYF
TRBV5-1	TRBD1	TRBJ1-2	-	TGCGCCAGCAGCTTCGACAGAGGGGGCATCTATGGCTACACCTTC	CASSFDRGGIYGYTF
TRBV24-1	-	TRBJ2-2	-	TGTGCCACCAGTGATTTGTTTGGCCTCGAAACCGGGGAGCTGTTTTTT	CATSDLFGLETGELFF
TRBV30	TRBD1	TRBJ2-4	-	TGTGCCTGGAGTCTGGGACAGTCTAACGGCATTCAGTACTTC	CAWSLGQSNGIQYF
TRBV24-1	TRBD1	TRBJ2-3	-	TGTGCCGCCGGACAGGCCAGCACAGATACGCAGTATTTT	CAAGQASTDTQYF
TRBV30	TRBD2	TRBJ2-7	-	TGTGCCTGGAGTGTACTAAGCGGGAGCCACGAGCAGTACTTC	CAWSVLSGSHEQYF
TRBV11-2	-	TRBJ1-1	few	TGTGCCAGCAGCTCCACAGGCCCCTATGAAGCTTTCTTT	CASSSTGPYEAFF
TRBV5-6	-	TRBJ1-1	-	TGTGCCAGCCATTTGGGGGGTATGAACACTGAAGCTTTCTTT	CASHLGGMNTEAFF
TRBV7-9	-	TRBJ1-3	-	TGTGCCAGCAGCAAACGAGAGCTGTCCTCTGGAAACACCATATATTTT	CASSKRELSSGNTIYF
TRBV27	TRBD1	TRBJ1-5	-	TGTGCCGGCAGTTTGAAAGGGACAGGGGGCATCAAGCCCCAGCATTTT	CAGSLKGTGGIKPQHF
TRBV28	-	TRBJ2-3	once	TGTGCCAGCAGTTTATTTGGGGCGGCTACGCAGTATTTT	CASSLFGAATQYF
TRBV27	TRBD1	TRBJ1-4	-	TGTGCCAGCAGTTCCCTGACAGGGCCTAATGAAAAACTGTTTTTT	CASSSLTGPNEKLFF
TRBV3-1/TRBV3-2	-	TRBJ1-6	once	TGTGCCAGCAGCCAAGATCGGGCTCGGACAGCCTATAATTCACCCCTCCACTTT	CASSQDRARTAYNSPLHF
TRBV2	TRBD1	TRBJ1-1	-	TGTGCCAGCACCCAGGACAGGATTAACACTGAAGCTTTCTTT	CASTQDRINTEAFF
TRBV6-1	-	TRBJ1-6	-	TGTGCCAGCACTGAAAGGGAGGCAGGGAGCGTCGGGATTTCACCCCTCCACTTT	CASTEREAGSVGISPLHF
TRBV5-5	-	TRBJ2-7	-	TGTGCCAGCAGCTCACGGGGTGACTACGAGCAGTACTTC	CASSSRGDYEQYF
TRBV9	-	TRBJ2-5	once	TGTGCCAGCAGGGGCGACGGGGTTACCCAGTACTTC	CASRGDGVTQYF
TRBV2	TRBD2	TRBJ2-5	-	TGTGCCAGCAAGAAGGGACTAGCGGCCCTGCAAGAGACCCAGTACTTC	CASKKGLAALQETQYF
TRBV29-1	TRBD1	TRBJ2-7	-	TGCAGCGTTACCGGGACAGGGCTAGACGAGCAGTACTTC	CSVTGTGLDEQYF
TRBV27	TRBD1	TRBJ2-4	-	TGTGCCAGCAGTTTATCCTGGGGACAGGGGGCGATACAGTCCAAAAACATTCAGTACTTC	CASSLSWGQGAIQSKNIQYF
TRBV5-1	-	TRBJ2-2	few	TGCGCCAGCAGCTTTTCCCCTGCGGCGCGCAGCGGCGGGGAGCTGTTTTTT	CASSFSPAARSGGELFF
TRBV30	-	TRBJ1-3	-	TGTGCCTGGAGTGTACGGAAAGCGGCTGGAAACACCATATATTTT	CAWSVRKAAGNTIYF
TRBV11-2	TRBD2	TRBJ2-7	-	TGTGCCGCCGGCGGGGGCTCCTACGAGCAGTACTTC	CAAGGGSYEQYF
TRBV10-3	-	TRBJ1-6	few	TGTGCCATCAGTGAGTCTGGAGGCAATTCACCCCTCCACTTT	CAISESGGNSPLHF
TRBV7-2	-	TRBJ2-7	-	TGTGCCAGCAGCTTACACCCGAGGGACGAGCAGTACTTC	CASSLHPRDEQYF
TRBV12-5	TRBD1	TRBJ2-7	once	TGTGCTAGTGCCTTACCTCTACTCGAGGGGGCGCGGTCCTACGAGCAGTACTTC	CASALPLLEGARSYEQYF
TRBV10-3	TRBD2	TRBJ2-1	-	TGTGCCATCAGTAGGGGTCTAGCGGGAGTATACAATGAGCAGTTCTTC	CAISRGLAGVYNEQFF
TRBV27	TRBD1	TRBJ2-7	-	TGTGCCAGCAGTCAAGGGACAGGGCCTTCCTACGAGCAGTACTTC	CASSQGTGPSYEQYF
TRBV15	TRBD1	TRBJ2-5	few	TGTGCCACCAGCAGACCCGGGACAGGGGGGCTAGAGACCCAGTACTTC	CATSRPGTGGLETQYF
TRBV11-2	-	TRBJ1-1	-	TGTGCCAGCAGCCCGACGACTGGGGGAGGCACTGAAGCTTTCTTT	CASSPTTGGGTEAFF
TRBV7-9	-	TRBJ1-4	-	TGTGCCAGCAGCTTAGCGTCCGGGGGTGAAAAACTGTTTTTT	CASSLASGGEKLFF
TRBV5-6	TRBD1	TRBJ1-2	-	TGTGCCAGCAGCGAAAATCAACAGGGGACCTATGGCTACACCTTC	CASSENQQGTYGYTF
TRBV10-1	-	TRBJ2-3	-	TGCGCCAGCAGTCTAGCCGACACAGATACGCAGTATTTT	CASSLADTDTQYF
TRBV6-6	-	TRBJ2-7	-	TGTGCCCACCAGGGCAGCTTAGTTTACGAGCAGTACTTC	CAHQGSLVYEQYF
TRBV28	TRBD2	TRBJ2-1	many	TGTGCCAGCACGGGTAGCGGGGAAGTCCGCTCCTACAATGAGCAGTTCTTC	CASTGSGEVRSYNEQFF
TRBV7-2	TRBD2	TRBJ2-2	-	TGTGCCAGCAGCTTAGTTGCTACTAGCGGGGGGGCCGGGGAGCTGTTTTTT	CASSLVATSGGAGELFF